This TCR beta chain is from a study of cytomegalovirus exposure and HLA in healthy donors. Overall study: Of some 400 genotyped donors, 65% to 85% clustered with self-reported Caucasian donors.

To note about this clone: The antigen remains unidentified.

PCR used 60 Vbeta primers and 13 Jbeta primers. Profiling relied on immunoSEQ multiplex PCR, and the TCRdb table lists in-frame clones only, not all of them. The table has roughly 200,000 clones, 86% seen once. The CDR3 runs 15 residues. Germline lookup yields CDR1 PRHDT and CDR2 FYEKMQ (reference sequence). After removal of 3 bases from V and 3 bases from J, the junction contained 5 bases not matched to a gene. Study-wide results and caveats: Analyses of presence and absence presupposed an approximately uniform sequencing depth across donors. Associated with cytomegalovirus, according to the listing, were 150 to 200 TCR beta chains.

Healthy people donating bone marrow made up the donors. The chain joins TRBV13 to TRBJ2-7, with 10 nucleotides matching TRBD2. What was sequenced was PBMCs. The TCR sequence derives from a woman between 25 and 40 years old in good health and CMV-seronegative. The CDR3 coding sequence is TGTGCCAGCAGCTTCAGGTCTAGCGGGAGCTACGAGCAGTACTTC. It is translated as CASSFRSSGSYEQYF. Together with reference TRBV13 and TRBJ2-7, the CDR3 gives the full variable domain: AAGVIQSPRHLIKEKRETATLKCYPIPRHDTVYWYQQGPGQDPQFLISFYEKMQSDKGSIPDRFSAQQFSDYHSELNMSSLELGDSALYFCASSFRSSGSYEQYFGPGTRLTVT.